This T cell receptor beta chain was profiled in a study of T cells in Graves' hyperthyroidism and ophthalmopathy. Newly diagnosed patients aged 18 to 65 had hyperthyroidism of under 2 months' duration. Isolation of PBMCs was performed on about 10 ml fresh peripheral blood. RNA transcripts yielded amplified TCR beta CDR3 regions. The HTBI primer set served for first-round RT-PCR of the TCR CDR3. TCRdb fed the multiplex PCR reads into MiXCR, producing one record per CDR3 protein. The sample gives nearly 750,000 distinct CDR3 sequences, roughly 32% of which show up once; 31% is in the top ten. CDR3 length: 11 residues. Germline V gives CDR1 LNHNV, CDR2 YYDKDF (reference sequence). Trimming took 2 bases from V and 4 from J, leaving 2 bases between them.

The sequence came from a woman aged 40 to 55 with Graves' hyperthyroidism. Sequencing used blood. J is TRBJ1-2 and V is TRBV15; D call uncertain. Here the CDR3 reads CATSRPYGYTF. The CDR3 coding sequence is TGTGCCACCAGCAGACCCTATGGCTACACCTTC.